This paragraph covers one TCR beta chain sequence. Its antigen is unknown. These data belong to a study of T cell repertoires in cytomegalovirus infection. About the study: HLA-B-restricted CMV epitopes that are well studied were used alongside recently identified HLA-C-restricted ones. Both CMV infection and a matching HLA type were indicated by public TCR beta signatures.

Germline V gene data show CDR1 as LNHDA and CDR2 as SQIVND (reference sequence). Trimming took off 2 bases at V and 0 bases at J, with 16 bases between the two ends. CDR3 size: 17 residues. Study results and caveats: Ex vivo responses were dominated by HLA-C-restricted CMV-specific TCR beta clonotypes. Using cumulative public TCR beta family frequency, the authors identified those who carried CMV together with the relevant HLA.

In TCRdb, the reads were re-called with MiXCR into one record per CDR3 protein. The sample contains about 89,000 distinct CDR3 sequences, around 28% of which appear only once. Material: CD8+ T cells from cultured PBMCs, obtained from culture after CMV antigen stimulation. This TCR derives from a human donor in good health (CMV status not recorded). Some clones in this sample may be carry-over from other donors' samples. The chain has TRBV19 and TRBJ1-1, with D hard to call. CDR3 sequence (DNA): TGTGCCAGTAGTATACCCGACGGTTCTCCCATGAACACTGAAGCTTTCTTT. It codes for CASSIPDGSPMNTEAFF.